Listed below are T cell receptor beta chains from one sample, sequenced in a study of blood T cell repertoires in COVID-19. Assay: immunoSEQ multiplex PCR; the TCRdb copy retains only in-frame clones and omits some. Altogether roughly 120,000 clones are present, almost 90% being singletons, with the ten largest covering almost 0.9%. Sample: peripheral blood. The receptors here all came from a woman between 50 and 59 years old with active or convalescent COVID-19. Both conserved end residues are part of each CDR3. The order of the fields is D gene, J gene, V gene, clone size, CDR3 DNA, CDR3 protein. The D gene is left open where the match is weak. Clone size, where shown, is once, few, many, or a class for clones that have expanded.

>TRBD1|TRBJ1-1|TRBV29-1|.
TGCAGCGCCGACAGGGAGATGAACACTGAAGCTTTCTTT
CSADREMNTEAFF
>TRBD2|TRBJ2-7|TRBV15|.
TGTGCCACCAGCAGAGCCCCTGGACTAGCGGGACACGAGCAGTACTTC
CATSRAPGLAGHEQYF
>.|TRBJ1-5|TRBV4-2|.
TGTGCCAGCAGCCAGCATTACAGGGGCAATCAGCCCCAGCATTTT
CASSQHYRGNQPQHF
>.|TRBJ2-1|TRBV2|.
TGTGCCAGCAGTGCACTAGCTTTGTCCTACAATGAGCAGTTCTTC
CASSALALSYNEQFF
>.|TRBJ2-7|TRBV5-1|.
TGCGCCAGCAGCTGGACCGGGACATTAGGCGACGAGCAGTACTTC
CASSWTGTLGDEQYF
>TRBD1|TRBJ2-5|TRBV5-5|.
TGTGCCAGCAGCGGGACAGGACGTTTGGAGACCCAGTACTTC
CASSGTGRLETQYF
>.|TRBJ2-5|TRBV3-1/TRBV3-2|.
TGTGCCAGCAGCCAAGAAACAGGTTACCAAGAGACCCAGTACTTC
CASSQETGYQETQYF
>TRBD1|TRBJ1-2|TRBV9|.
TGTGCCAGCAGCGACGGGACAGCGCAAACTAACTATGGCTACACCTTC
CASSDGTAQTNYGYTF
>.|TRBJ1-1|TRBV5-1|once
TGCGCCAGCAGCTTGGAATTCGTAGGAGGTACTGAAGCTTTCTTT
CASSLEFVGGTEAFF
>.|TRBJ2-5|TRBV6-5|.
TGTGCCAGCAGTCGCGGGACTCGCGATGAGACCCAGTACTTC
CASSRGTRDETQYF
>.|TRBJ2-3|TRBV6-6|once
TGTGCCAGCAGTCGCGGTAGCACAGATACGCAGTATTTT
CASSRGSTDTQYF
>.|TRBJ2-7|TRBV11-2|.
TGTGCCAGCAGCTCTATGAGCGAGCAGTACTTC
CASSSMSEQYF
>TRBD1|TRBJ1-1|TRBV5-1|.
TGCGCCAGTCTTGGAGTAGGGGGCAACACTGAAGCTTTCTTT
CASLGVGGNTEAFF
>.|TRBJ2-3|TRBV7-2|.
TGTGCCAGCAGCGACGCGGAGGCAGATACGCAGTATTTT
CASSDAEADTQYF
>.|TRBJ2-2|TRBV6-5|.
TGTGCCAGCAGTTACGGGCAGTACACCGGGGAGCTGTTTTTT
CASSYGQYTGELFF
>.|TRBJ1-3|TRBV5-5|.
TGTGCCAGCAGCCGGGAGACGGCCAGCTCTGGAAACACCATATATTTT
CASSRETASSGNTIYF
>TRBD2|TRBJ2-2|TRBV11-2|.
TGTGCCAGCAGCCCCAGGGCGGGAGGGAGTACCGGGGAGCTGTTTTTT
CASSPRAGGSTGELFF
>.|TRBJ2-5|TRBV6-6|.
TGTGCCAGCAGTTACGGTGCTAGCAGGGAGACCCAGTACTTC
CASSYGASRETQYF
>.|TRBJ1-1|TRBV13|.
TGTGCCAGCAGCCGGACAGACGGGTACACTGAAGCTTTCTTT
CASSRTDGYTEAFF
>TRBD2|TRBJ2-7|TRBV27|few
TGTGCCAGCAGTTTAGGGGCGGGAGGGCCCCACGAGCAGTACTTC
CASSLGAGGPHEQYF
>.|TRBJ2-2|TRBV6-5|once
TGTGCCAGCAGCCGAGGACAGACCACCGGGGAGCTGTTTTTT
CASSRGQTTGELFF
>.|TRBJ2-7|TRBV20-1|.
TGCAGTGCTCCCAAAGGGAGAGAGCAGTACTTC
CSAPKGREQYF
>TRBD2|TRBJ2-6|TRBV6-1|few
TGTGCCAGCAGTGGGACTAGCGGACCCTTCTCTGGGGCCAACGTCCTGACTTTC
CASSGTSGPFSGANVLTF
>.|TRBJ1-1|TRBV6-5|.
TGTGCCAGCAGTTACTCGCTCGGCAGGGGCACTGAAGCTTTCTTT
CASSYSLGRGTEAFF
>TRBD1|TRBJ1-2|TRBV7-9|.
TGTGCCAGCAGCTTAGGGCGACAGGGCTATGGCTACACCTTC
CASSLGRQGYGYTF
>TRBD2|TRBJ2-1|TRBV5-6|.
TGTGCCAGCTCGGCGGGGGGGGATGAGCAGTTCTTC
CASSAGGDEQFF
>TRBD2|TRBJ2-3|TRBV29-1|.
TGCAGCGTTGTGAGACTAGCGGGAGGAGGGGCAGATACGCAGTATTTT
CSVVRLAGGGADTQYF